Detailed here is one T cell receptor beta chain. The CDR3 sequence is 17 residues long. Losses at the gene ends were 6 bases for V and 7 bases for J; bases not matched to a gene: 17. Germline V CDR1 and CDR2: SNHLY, FYNNEI. The record originates from a study of cytomegalovirus exposure and HLA in healthy donors. Repertoires were generated with immunoSEQ multiplex PCR, while TCRdb's copy carries only in-frame clones and drops some. The table records some 120,000 clones, about 90% of them present only once. This sequence was found in a man between 25 and 39 years old in good health and CMV-seronegative. The J gene is TRBJ1-4, the V gene TRBV2, with 7 bases fitting TRBD1. The sequenced sample consisted of PBMCs. CDR3 bases: TGTGCCAGCAGCGAACCACCCCTGACAGGGTTAGGTGAAAAACTGTTTTTT. It yields the protein CASSEPPLTGLGEKLFF.